What follows describes a single T cell receptor beta chain. This entry is derived from a study of T cell changes during pregnancy in multiple sclerosis. The ends lost 3 bases at V and 2 bases at J; junction bases unmatched: 19. Germline CDR1 and CDR2: SQVTM and ANQGSEA. The CDR3 length is 20 residues. The repertoire was sequenced with immunoSEQ multiplex PCR; TCRdb's copy has only in-frame clones and lacks some. The sample yields about 80,000 clones, 90% to 95% seen once. The J gene is TRBJ2-3, the V gene TRBV29-1; 11 bases agree with TRBD2. The TCR comes from a female donor with multiple sclerosis, enrolled in a pregnancy study. The sequencing here drew on CD4+ T cells from peripheral blood mononuclear cells, taken before pregnancy. Here the CDR3 DNA reads TGCAGCGTTGAGGGGACTAGCGGAGTTAGCGCCTATCACATCACAGATACGCAGTATTTT. It translates to CSVEGTSGVSAYHITDTQYF.